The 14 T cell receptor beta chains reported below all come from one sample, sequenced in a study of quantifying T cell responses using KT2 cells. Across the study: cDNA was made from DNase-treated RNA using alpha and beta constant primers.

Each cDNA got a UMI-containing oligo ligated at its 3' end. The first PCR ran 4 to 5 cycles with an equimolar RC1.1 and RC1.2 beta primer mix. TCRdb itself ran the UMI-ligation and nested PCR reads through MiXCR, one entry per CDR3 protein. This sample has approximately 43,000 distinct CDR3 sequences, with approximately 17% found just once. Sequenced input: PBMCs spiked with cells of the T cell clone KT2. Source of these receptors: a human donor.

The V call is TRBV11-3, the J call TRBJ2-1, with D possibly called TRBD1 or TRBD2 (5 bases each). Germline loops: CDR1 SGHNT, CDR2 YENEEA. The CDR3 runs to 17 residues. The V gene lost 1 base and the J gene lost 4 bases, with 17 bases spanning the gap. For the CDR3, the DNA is TGTGCCAGCAGCTTAGGGCTTGGGGCGGGCTATTACAATGAGCAGTTCTTC. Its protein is CASSLGLGAGYYNEQFF.

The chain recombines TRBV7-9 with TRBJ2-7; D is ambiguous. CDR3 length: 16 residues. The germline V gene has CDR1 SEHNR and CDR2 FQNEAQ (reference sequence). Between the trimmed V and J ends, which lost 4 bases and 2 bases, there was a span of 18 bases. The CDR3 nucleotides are TGTGCCAGCAGCTACGAAGTGGCTCAGGCGCCCTACGAGCAGTACTTC. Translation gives CASSYEVAQAPYEQYF.

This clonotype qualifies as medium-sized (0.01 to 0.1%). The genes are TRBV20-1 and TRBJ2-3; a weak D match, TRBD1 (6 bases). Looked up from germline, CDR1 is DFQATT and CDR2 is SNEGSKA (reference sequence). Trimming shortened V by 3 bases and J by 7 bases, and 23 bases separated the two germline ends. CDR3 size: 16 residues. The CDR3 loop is CSASPPSEGVFYTQYF. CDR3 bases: TGCAGTGCTAGCCCCCCAAGCGAGGGGGTGTTCTATACGCAGTATTTT.

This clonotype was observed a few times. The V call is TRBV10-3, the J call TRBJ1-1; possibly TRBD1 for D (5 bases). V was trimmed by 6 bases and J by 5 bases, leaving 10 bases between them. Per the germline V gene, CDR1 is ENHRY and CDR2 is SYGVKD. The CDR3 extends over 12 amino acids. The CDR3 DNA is TGTGCCATCAGAGGGGTTTTTACTGAAGCTTTCTTT. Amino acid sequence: CAIRGVFTEAFF.

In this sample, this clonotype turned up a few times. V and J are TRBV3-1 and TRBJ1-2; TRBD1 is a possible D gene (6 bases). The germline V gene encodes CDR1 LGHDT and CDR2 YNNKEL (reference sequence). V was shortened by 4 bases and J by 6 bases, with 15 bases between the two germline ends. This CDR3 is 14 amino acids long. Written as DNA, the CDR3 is TGTGCCAGCAGCCCGGCCCGGGACATCCATGGCTACACCTTC. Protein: CASSPARDIHGYTF.

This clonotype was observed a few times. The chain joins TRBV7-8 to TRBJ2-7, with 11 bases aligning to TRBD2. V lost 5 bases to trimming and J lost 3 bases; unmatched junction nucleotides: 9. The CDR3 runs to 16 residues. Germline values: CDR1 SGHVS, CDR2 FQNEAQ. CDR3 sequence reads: CASSPLGLAENYEQYF. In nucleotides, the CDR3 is TGTGCCAGCAGCCCCCTGGGACTAGCGGAAAACTACGAGCAGTACTTC. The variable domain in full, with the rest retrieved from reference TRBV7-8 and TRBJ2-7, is GAGVSQSPRYKVAKRGQDVALRCDPISGHVSLFWYQQALGQGPEFLTYFQNEAQLDKSGLPSDRFFAERPEGSVSTLKIQRTQQEDSAVYLCASSPLGLAENYEQYFGPGTRLTVT.

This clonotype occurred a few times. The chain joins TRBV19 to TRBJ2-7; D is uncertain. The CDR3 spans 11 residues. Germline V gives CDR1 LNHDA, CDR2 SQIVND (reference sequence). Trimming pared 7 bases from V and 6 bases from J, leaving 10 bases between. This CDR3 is CASIPSREQYF. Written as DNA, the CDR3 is TGTGCCAGTATCCCTTCGCGCGAGCAGTACTTC.

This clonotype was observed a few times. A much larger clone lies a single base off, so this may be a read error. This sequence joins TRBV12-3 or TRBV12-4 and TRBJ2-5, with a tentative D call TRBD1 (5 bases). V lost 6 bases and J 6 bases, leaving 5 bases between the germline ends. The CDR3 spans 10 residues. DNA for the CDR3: TGTGCCAGCAGGGGGCAGACCCAGTACTTC. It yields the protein CASRGQTQYF.

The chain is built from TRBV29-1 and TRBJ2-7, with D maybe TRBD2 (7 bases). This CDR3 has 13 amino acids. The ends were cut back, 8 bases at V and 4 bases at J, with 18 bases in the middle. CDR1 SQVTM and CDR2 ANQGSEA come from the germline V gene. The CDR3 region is CSIGGVNVYEQYF. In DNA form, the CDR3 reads TGCAGCATAGGGGGGGTAAACGTTTACGAGCAGTACTTC.

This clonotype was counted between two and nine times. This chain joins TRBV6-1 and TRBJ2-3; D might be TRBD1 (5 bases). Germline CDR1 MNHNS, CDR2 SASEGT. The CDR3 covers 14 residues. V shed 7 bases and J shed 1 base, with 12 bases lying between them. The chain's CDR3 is CASKGPLGTDTQYF. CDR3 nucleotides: TGTGCCAGCAAGGGGCCCCTCGGCACAGATACGCAGTATTTT.

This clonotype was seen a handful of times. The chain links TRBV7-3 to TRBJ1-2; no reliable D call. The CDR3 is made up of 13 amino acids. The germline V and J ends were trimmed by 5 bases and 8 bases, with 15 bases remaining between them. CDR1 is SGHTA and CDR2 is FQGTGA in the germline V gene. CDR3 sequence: CASSPSGIDGYTF. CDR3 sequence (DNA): TGTGCCAGCAGCCCTTCGGGGATTGACGGCTACACCTTC. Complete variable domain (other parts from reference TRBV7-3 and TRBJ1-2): GAGVSQTPSNKVTEKGKYVELRCDPISGHTALYWYRQSLGQGPEFLIYFQGTGAADDSGLPNDRFFAVRPEGSVSTLKIQRTERGDSAVYLCASSPSGIDGYTFGSGTRLTVV.

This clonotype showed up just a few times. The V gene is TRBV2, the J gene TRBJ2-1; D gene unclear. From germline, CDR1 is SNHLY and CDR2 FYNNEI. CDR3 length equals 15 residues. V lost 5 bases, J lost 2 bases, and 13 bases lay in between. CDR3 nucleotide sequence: TGTGCCAGCAGTCGGCGGAACGCCGCCTACAATGAGCAGTTCTTC. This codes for CASSRRNAAYNEQFF.

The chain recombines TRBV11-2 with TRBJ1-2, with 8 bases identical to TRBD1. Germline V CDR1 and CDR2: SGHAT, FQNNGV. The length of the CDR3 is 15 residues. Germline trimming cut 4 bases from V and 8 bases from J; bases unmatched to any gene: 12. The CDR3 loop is CASSYSPGGQDGYTF. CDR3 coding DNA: TGTGCCAGCAGCTATTCTCCAGGGGGACAGGACGGCTACACCTTC.

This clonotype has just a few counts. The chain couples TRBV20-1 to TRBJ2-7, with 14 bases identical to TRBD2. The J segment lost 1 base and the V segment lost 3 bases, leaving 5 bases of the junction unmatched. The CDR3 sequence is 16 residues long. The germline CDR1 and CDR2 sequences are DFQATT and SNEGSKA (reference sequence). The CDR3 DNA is TGCAGTGCTAGTGGACTAGCGGGGGGCTTATCCTACGAGCAGTACTTC. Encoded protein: CSASGLAGGLSYEQYF.